The 9 T cell receptor beta chains listed next were all sequenced from one sample in a study of blood T cells in healthy people across ages. Sample-barcoded 5' priming and a J-beta primer mix drove a second PCR of roughly 7 to 11 cycles. TCRdb re-derived calls from the 5' RACE reads in MiXCR, one entry per CDR3 protein. In the table there are about 1,500,000 distinct CDR3 sequences, 28% of which are singletons. Sequences were obtained from blood. The receptors were gathered from a woman between 25 and 40 years old in good health.

This clonotype was detected many times. The chain couples TRBV7-2 to TRBJ2-1; 13 bases align to TRBD2. This CDR3 is built from 18 residues. CDR1 SGHTA and CDR2 FQGNSA come from the germline V gene. V was pared by 7 bases and J by 0 bases, with 9 bases of the junction left unmatched. The CDR3 loop reads CASNAGTSGMSSYNEQFF. The CDR3 bases are TGTGCCAGCAACGCCGGGACTAGCGGGATGAGCTCCTACAATGAGCAGTTCTTC.

The gene calls are TRBV3-1 and TRBJ1-1, with D unresolved. Germline V lookup: CDR1 LGHDT, CDR2 YNNKEL (reference sequence). The CDR3 totals 16 residues. With 0 bases removed from V and 0 bases from J, the gap between germline ends came to 11 bases. The CDR3 sequence is CASSQDLGSMNTEAFF. CDR3 nucleotide sequence: TGTGCCAGCAGCCAAGATTTAGGCAGTATGAACACTGAAGCTTTCTTT.

This clonotype occurred once. J is TRBJ1-2 and V is TRBV2; D gene uncertain. The CDR3 totals 12 residues. V dropped 3 bases and J dropped 8 bases, with 10 bases sitting between them. Per germline, CDR1 SNHLY and CDR2 FYNNEI. The CDR3 nucleotides read TGTGCCAGCAGTGATGACGGAGGAGGCTACACCTTC. Its protein product is CASSDDGGGYTF.

The chain combines TRBV20-1 with TRBJ2-1; either TRBD1 or TRBD2 may supply D (7 bases each). CDR1 and CDR2 from the germline V gene are DFQATT and SNEGSKA (reference sequence). The CDR3 covers 14 residues. V lost 6 bases to trimming and J lost 9 bases, with 21 bases between them. The CDR3 nucleotides read TGCAGTGCCAGGGGGGGGAAGGGGGCCGGTGAGCAGTTCTTC. It codes for CSARGGKGAGEQFF.

The table lists this clonotype with a few counts. The V call is TRBV2, the J call TRBJ2-7; 11 nucleotides agree with TRBD2. The CDR3 sequence is 15 residues long. Germline V gives CDR1 SNHLY, CDR2 FYNNEI. J was trimmed by 5 bases and V by 1 base; bases with no gene match: 4. The CDR3 nucleotides read TGTGCCAGCAGTGAAGGGACTAGCGGGTCGGACGAGCAGTACTTC. Translating gives CASSEGTSGSDEQYF. Using reference TRBV2 and TRBJ2-7 for the parts outside the CDR3, the full variable domain is EPEVTQTPSHQVTQMGQEVILRCVPISNHLYFYWYRQILGQKVEFLVSFYNNEISEKSEIFDDQFSVERPDGSNFTLKIRSTKLEDSAMYFCASSEGTSGSDEQYFGPGTRLTVT.

Concerning this clonotype itself: The junction shows a germline mismatch at one end, possibly a read error. The rearrangement joins TRBV4-1 to TRBJ2-3; D remains unclear. This CDR3 has 12 amino acids. Germline CDR1 MGHRA, CDR2 YSYEKL. The CDR3 coding sequence is TGCGCCAGCAGCCAAGCTATGAATACTCAGTATTTT. As protein: CASSQAMNTQYF.

Comment on this clonotype: It may be a read error: a sequence one base away is much more abundant. CDR3 nucleotide sequence: TGCAGTGCTAGTCCGGACAGGCGATCCCACGAGCAGTACTTC. Protein: CSASPDRRSHEQYF. This chain connects TRBV20-1 to TRBJ2-7; 7 bases line up with TRBD1. Germline lookup yields CDR1 DFQATT and CDR2 SNEGSKA (reference sequence). The CDR3 is made up of 14 amino acids. V was pared by 3 bases and J by 5 bases, with 10 bases of the junction left unmatched.

With regard to this clonotype: At one end, the junction sequence differs from germline, possibly due to a read error. CDR3 sequence reads: CASRRDRGEPQHF. The CDR3 DNA reads TGCGCCAGCAGACGGGACAGGGGCGAACCCCAGCATTTT. The chain links TRBV7-2 to TRBJ1-5; 10 bases map to TRBD1. CDR3 length: 13 residues. Germline V gene lookup returns CDR1 SGHTA and CDR2 FQGNSA. Together with reference TRBV7-2 and TRBJ1-5, the CDR3 gives the full variable domain: GAGVSQSPSNKVTEKGKDVELRCDPISGHTALYWYRQSLGQGLEFLIYFQGNSAPDKSGLPSDRFSAERTGGSVSTLTIQRTQQEDSAVYLCASRRDRGEPQHFGDGTRLSIL.

The CDR3 sequence is CSARAPMPGLAGFIVNEQFF. The CDR3 bases are TGCAGTGCTAGAGCTCCTATGCCGGGACTAGCGGGGTTTATTGTTAATGAGCAGTTCTTC. The genes are TRBV20-1 and TRBJ2-1; 13 bases fit TRBD2. The germline V gene encodes CDR1 DFQATT and CDR2 SNEGSKA (reference sequence). This CDR3 comprises 20 residues. Losses at the gene ends were 1 base for V and 7 bases for J; bases not matched to a gene: 19.